The clone carrying this T cell receptor beta chain was counted once. Sequencing used immunoSEQ multiplex PCR; TCRdb keeps in-frame clones, though not all of them. Seen here are about 230,000 clones, less than 85% observed once, and the top ten hold approximately 2.6%. The data were taken from a study of blood T cell repertoires in COVID-19. V lost 1 base and J 2 bases, leaving 5 bases between the germline ends. CDR3 size: 13 residues. The clonotype originates from a woman between 65 and 79 years old with active or convalescent COVID-19. Sequenced sample: peripheral blood. The chain uses TRBV12-3 or TRBV12-4 and TRBJ1-1; the D is unclear. CDR3 nucleotides: TGTGCCAGCAGTTTAGGGCCTAACACTGAAGCTTTCTTT. Translation gives CASSLGPNTEAFF.